This TCR beta chain is from a study of T cells after yellow fever vaccination. Researchers made TCR cDNA using 5'RACE template switching, and this step added a universal primer site and UMIs. TCRdb reprocessed the 5' RACE reads with MiXCR, giving one entry per CDR3 protein. The sample has about 340,000 distinct CDR3 sequences; 4% are singletons. This clonotype has more than one count but fewer than ten. Antigen unknown. CDR1 MNHEY and CDR2 SMNVEV come from the germline V gene (reference sequence). V gave up 6 bases and J gave up 7 bases, with 13 bases separating them. This CDR3 contains 13 residues. Study-wide results and limits: Reappearance after the booster was observed for most primary-vaccination clones (roughly 97% CD4, around 90% CD8). The secondary response peaked faster, at day 5 versus 15, but was weaker. In FACS-sorted repertoires, abundant clonotypes from the bulk population could appear as contaminants.

The source is a man younger than 35 who received the YFV17D yellow fever vaccine. The genes are TRBV27 and TRBJ1-5; D may be TRBD1 (6 bases). This sample comprised PBMCs, obtained 5 days after the yellow fever booster vaccination. The DNA of the CDR3 is TGTGCCAGCAGGCCACAGGGATTCCAGCCCCAGCATTTT. It codes for CASRPQGFQPQHF.